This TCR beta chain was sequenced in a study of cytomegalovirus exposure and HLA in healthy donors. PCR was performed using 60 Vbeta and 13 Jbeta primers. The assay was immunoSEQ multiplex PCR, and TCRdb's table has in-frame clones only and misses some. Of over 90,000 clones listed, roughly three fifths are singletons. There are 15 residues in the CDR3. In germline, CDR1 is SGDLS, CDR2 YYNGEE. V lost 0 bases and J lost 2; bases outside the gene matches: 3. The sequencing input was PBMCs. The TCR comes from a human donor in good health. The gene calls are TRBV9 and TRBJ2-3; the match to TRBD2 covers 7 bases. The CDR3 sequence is CASSVGAGATDTQYF. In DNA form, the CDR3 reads TGTGCCAGCAGCGTAGGGGCGGGAGCCACAGATACGCAGTATTTT. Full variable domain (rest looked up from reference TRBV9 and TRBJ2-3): DSGVTQTPKHLITATGQRVTLRCSPRSGDLSVYWYQQSLDQGLQFLIQYYNGEERAKGNILERFSAQQFPDLHSELNLSSLELGDSALYFCASSVGAGATDTQYFGPGTRLTVL.